These T cell receptor beta chains were read from a single sample in a study of blood T cell repertoires in COVID-19. Using immunoSEQ multiplex PCR, the repertoire was profiled, and TCRdb retains in-frame clones only, with some absent. The data contain 300,000 or so clones, just over 85% of them singletons. Sequencing was carried out using PBMCs or T cells enriched from blood (not recorded which). The receptors derive from a woman aged 40 to 50 with acute COVID-19. CDR3s include the opening cysteine and the closing phenylalanine or tryptophan. D genes are given only for firm matches. The size of a clone is reported for some rows only, either as once, few or many, or as a class for expanded clones.

D gene: NA
J gene: TRBJ2-2
clone size: NA
V gene: TRBV6-5
CDR3 length: 15
CDR3 protein: CASSYSTGNTGELFF
CDR3 DNA: TGTGCCAGCAGTTACTCGACGGGGAACACCGGGGAGCTGTTTTTT

D gene: NA
J gene: TRBJ1-4
clone size: NA
V gene: TRBV6-5
CDR3 length: 14
CDR3 protein: CASSYGTGFEKLFF
CDR3 DNA: TGTGCCAGCAGTTACGGTACAGGGTTTGAAAAACTGTTTTTT

D gene: TRBD1
J gene: TRBJ1-1
clone size: NA
V gene: TRBV6-6
CDR3 length: 14
CDR3 protein: CASSANRGVTEAFF
CDR3 DNA: TGTGCCAGCAGCGCAAACAGGGGGGTCACTGAAGCTTTCTTT

D gene: NA
J gene: TRBJ2-3
clone size: few
V gene: TRBV19
CDR3 length: 13
CDR3 protein: CASSIEYLDTQYF
CDR3 DNA: TGTGCCAGTAGTATTGAGTATTTGGATACGCAGTATTTT

D gene: TRBD1
J gene: TRBJ2-5
clone size: NA
V gene: TRBV7-2
CDR3 length: 16
CDR3 protein: CASSLQGAGGRETQYF
CDR3 DNA: TGTGCCAGCAGCCTACAGGGGGCAGGGGGCAGGGAGACCCAGTACTTC

D gene: TRBD2
J gene: TRBJ2-2
clone size: NA
V gene: TRBV7-3
CDR3 length: 15
CDR3 protein: CASSFGLAAVGELFF
CDR3 DNA: TGTGCCAGCAGCTTCGGACTAGCGGCGGTCGGGGAGCTGTTTTTT

D gene: TRBD1
J gene: TRBJ1-6
clone size: NA
V gene: TRBV27
CDR3 length: 18
CDR3 protein: CASSLRPGQSSYNSPLHF
CDR3 DNA: TGTGCCAGCAGTTTGAGGCCGGGACAGAGCTCCTATAATTCACCCCTCCACTTT

D gene: NA
J gene: TRBJ1-5
clone size: once
V gene: TRBV7-2
CDR3 length: 14
CDR3 protein: CASSLDLSNQPQHF
CDR3 DNA: TGTGCCAGCAGCTTAGATCTTAGCAATCAGCCCCAGCATTTT

D gene: NA
J gene: TRBJ1-2
clone size: NA
V gene: TRBV12-2
CDR3 length: 16
CDR3 protein: CASRQVRDSYNYGYTF
CDR3 DNA: TGTGCAAGTCGCCAAGTCCGGGACAGCTATAACTATGGCTACACCTTC

D gene: NA
J gene: TRBJ2-7
clone size: NA
V gene: TRBV5-4
CDR3 length: 14
CDR3 protein: CASSLKGPRDEQYF
CDR3 DNA: TGTGCCAGCAGCTTGAAGGGGCCCCGGGACGAGCAGTACTTC

D gene: NA
J gene: TRBJ2-7
clone size: once
V gene: TRBV3-1/TRBV3-2
CDR3 length: 17
CDR3 protein: CASSQIGSGIGLYEQYF
CDR3 DNA: TGTGCCAGCAGCCAAATTGGCAGTGGTATTGGACTTTACGAGCAGTACTTC

D gene: TRBD1
J gene: TRBJ1-5
clone size: NA
V gene: TRBV15
CDR3 length: 13
CDR3 protein: CATSGDRNQPQHF
CDR3 DNA: TGTGCCACCAGCGGGGACAGGAATCAGCCCCAGCATTTT

D gene: NA
J gene: TRBJ1-4
clone size: NA
V gene: TRBV19
CDR3 length: 14
CDR3 protein: CASRSGGRNEKLFF
CDR3 DNA: TGTGCCAGTAGATCTGGAGGGAGGAATGAAAAACTGTTTTTT

D gene: NA
J gene: TRBJ1-3
clone size: NA
V gene: TRBV10-2
CDR3 length: 14
CDR3 protein: CASSEQVSGNTIYF
CDR3 DNA: TGCGCCAGCAGTGAGCAGGTCTCTGGAAACACCATATATTTT

D gene: NA
J gene: TRBJ1-3
clone size: NA
V gene: TRBV14
CDR3 length: 15
CDR3 protein: CASSQEAGAGNTIYF
CDR3 DNA: TGTGCCAGCAGCCAAGAAGCAGGGGCTGGAAACACCATATATTTT

D gene: TRBD2
J gene: TRBJ2-5
clone size: NA
V gene: TRBV3-1/TRBV3-2
CDR3 length: 16
CDR3 protein: CASSPGLAAYQETQYF
CDR3 DNA: TGTGCCAGCAGCCCCGGGCTAGCGGCCTACCAAGAGACCCAGTACTTC

D gene: TRBD2
J gene: TRBJ2-3
clone size: NA
V gene: TRBV7-3
CDR3 length: 14
CDR3 protein: CASGPSGSTDTQYF
CDR3 DNA: TGTGCCAGCGGGCCTAGCGGAAGCACAGATACGCAGTATTTT

D gene: NA
J gene: TRBJ2-3
clone size: once
V gene: TRBV18
CDR3 length: 14
CDR3 protein: CASSPELVTDTQYF
CDR3 DNA: TGTGCCAGCTCACCAGAACTTGTCACAGATACGCAGTATTTT

D gene: NA
J gene: TRBJ2-2
clone size: NA
V gene: TRBV3-1/TRBV3-2
CDR3 length: 13
CDR3 protein: CASSQVSSGELFF
CDR3 DNA: TGTGCCAGCAGCCAAGTATCCTCCGGGGAGCTGTTTTTT

D gene: TRBD1
J gene: TRBJ2-3
clone size: NA
V gene: TRBV9
CDR3 length: 17
CDR3 protein: CASSVALRQGNTDTQYF
CDR3 DNA: TGTGCCAGCAGCGTAGCTTTAAGACAGGGGAACACAGATACGCAGTATTTT